This TCR beta chain emerged from a study of radiotherapy plus CTLA-4 blockade in lung cancer. About the study: Disease control reached less than 40%, with objective responses in 15% to 20%. Findings and limits, study-wide: In blood, tumor-derived TCR clones expanded after radiotherapy plus ipilimumab. The authors reported that early blood T cell clone dynamics, with interferon-beta, best predicted response.

CTLA-4 blockade using ipilimumab, together with focal radiation, was received by patients with chemo-refractory metastatic non-small-cell lung cancer. Regarding this clone: Its antigen remains unknown.

Produced via immunoSEQ multiplex PCR; TCRdb's table is partial and in-frame only. The profile shows 85,000 to 90,000 clones, 70% to 90% of them singletons. The germline gives CDR1 MDHEN, CDR2 SYDVKM. V was cut by 6 bases and J by 0 bases, with 15 bases left in between. CDR3 length: 16 residues. Sequencing used peripheral blood, obtained from a patient treated with radiotherapy plus ipilimumab. This receptor was taken from a human donor with non-small cell lung cancer that progressed on radiotherapy plus ipilimumab. The chain joins TRBV28 to TRBJ1-3; D not resolved. For the CDR3, the DNA is TGTGCCAGCAGCCGACCTAGCCCCAGCTCTGGAAACACCATATATTTT. Residues: CASSRPSPSSGNTIYF.